This T cell receptor (beta chain) originates from a study of blood T cell repertoires in COVID-19. Original methodology: Estimation of nucleated cell counts relied on the amplification of reference gene primers. Sequenced by immunoSEQ multiplex PCR; TCRdb stores in-frame clones only, minus some. V and J calls and clone size come straight from that table; D and trimming were deduced from the DNA. The table has about 110,000 clones, 71% seen once; the top ten hold under 0.95%. V gave up 2 bases and J gave up 0 bases, with 10 bases separating them. CDR1 is GTSNPN and CDR2 is SVGIG in the germline V gene (reference sequence). This CDR3 has 15 amino acids.

The genes are TRBV30 and TRBJ1-4; no reliable D call. This TCR was sampled from a human donor with acute or convalescent COVID-19. The donor label of this sample is uncertain. The specimen sequenced was peripheral blood. In DNA form, the CDR3 reads TGTGCCTGGAGTAACAGCGGGGCAACTAATGAAAAACTGTTTTTT. Amino acid sequence: CAWSNSGATNEKLFF.